This TCR beta chain appears in the sequencing data of a study of blood T cell repertoires in COVID-19. In the study's own analysis: For nucleated cells, counts were estimated from reference gene primer amplification. Profiling relied on immunoSEQ multiplex PCR, and the TCRdb table lists in-frame clones only, not all of them. V, J and clone size derive from that table, while D and trimming were established from the DNA sequence. The sample contains 200,000 to 250,000 clones, around 87% of which appear only once. In its sample, this clone was seen once. The participants were between about 18 and 90 years old and came from fewer than 25 US areas. The CDR3 consists of 13 residues. The V gene lost 1 base and the J gene lost 5 bases, with 8 bases spanning the gap. Germline V gene data show CDR1 as LGHNA and CDR2 as YSLEER.

Sequenced material: PBMCs or T cells enriched from blood (not recorded which). This chain uses TRBV4-3 with TRBJ1-1; D is uncertain. This receptor was obtained from a man aged 30 to 45 who had been exposed to COVID-19. The CDR3 spells CASSQGRYTEAFF. Written as DNA, the CDR3 is TGCGCCAGCAGCCAAGGTAGATATACTGAAGCTTTCTTT.